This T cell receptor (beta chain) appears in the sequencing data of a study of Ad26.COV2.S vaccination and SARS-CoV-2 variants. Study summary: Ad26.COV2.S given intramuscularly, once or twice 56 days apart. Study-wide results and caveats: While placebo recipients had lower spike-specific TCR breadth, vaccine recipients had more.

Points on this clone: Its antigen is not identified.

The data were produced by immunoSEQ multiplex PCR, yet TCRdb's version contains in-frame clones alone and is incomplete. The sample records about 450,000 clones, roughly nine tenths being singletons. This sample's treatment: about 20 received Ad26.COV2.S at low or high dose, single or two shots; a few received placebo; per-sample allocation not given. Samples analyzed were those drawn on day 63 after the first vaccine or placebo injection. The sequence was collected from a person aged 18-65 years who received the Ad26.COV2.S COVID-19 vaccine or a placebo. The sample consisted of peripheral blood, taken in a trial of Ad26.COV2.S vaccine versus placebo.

The CDR3 is CASSSPGTGELFF. CDR3 bases: TGTGCCAGCAGCTCACCGGGAACCGGGGAGCTGTTTTTT. The rearrangement uses TRBV7-3 and TRBJ2-2, with a tentative D call TRBD2 (5 bases). Germline V gene lookup returns CDR1 SGHTA and CDR2 FQGTGA. The CDR3 loop spans 13 amino acids. Trimming stripped 4 bases from V and 5 bases from J, with 8 bases between.